The 29 T cell receptor beta chains below all came from one sample that was sequenced in a study of blood T cell repertoires in COVID-19. Method: immunoSEQ multiplex PCR; TCRdb's copy keeps in-frame clones and lacks some. The table lists about 240,000 clones, approximately 80% of them singletons, with roughly 2% in the top ten. The sequencing sample was made of peripheral blood. The receptors here all came from a man aged 25 to 45 who had recovered from COVID-19.

In its sample, this clone was seen once. The CDR3: CAISAERGGSGNTIYF. CDR3 bases: TGTGCCATCAGTGCGGAGCGAGGGGGCTCTGGAAACACCATATATTTT. The rearrangement uses TRBV10-3 and TRBJ1-3, with D possibly being TRBD1 (6 bases). V was shortened by 4 bases and J by 0 bases, with 13 bases between the two germline ends. This CDR3 has 16 amino acids. From germline, CDR1 is ENHRY and CDR2 SYGVKD.

V usage is TRBV7-3 and J usage is TRBJ2-1; 8 positions match TRBD2. With 1 base clipped from V and 0 bases from J, the junction kept 8 bases outside the gene matches. The length of the CDR3 is 18 residues. Germline CDR1 reads SGHTA; CDR2 reads FQGTGA. The CDR3 coding sequence is TGTGCCAGCAGCTTAAAGTTCCGGGGGGGAACCTCCTACAATGAGCAGTTCTTC. Its translation: CASSLKFRGGTSYNEQFF.

The CDR3 sequence: CASSELDRGASNQPQHF. The CDR3 nucleotides read TGTGCCAGCAGTGAATTGGATCGGGGAGCAAGCAATCAGCCCCAGCATTTT. The chain joins TRBV2 to TRBJ1-5; no clear D gene. This CDR3 region has 17 residues. The germline CDR1 and CDR2 sequences are SNHLY and FYNNEI. V shed 2 bases and J shed 1 base, with 15 bases lying between them.

V and J are TRBV18 and TRBJ2-7; 12 nucleotides line up with TRBD1. V gave up 1 base and J gave up 5 bases; unmatched junction bases: 3. The CDR3 consists of 15 residues. Germline assignment: CDR1 KGHSH and CDR2 LQKENI. CDR3: CASSPRDRGPNEQYV. Here the CDR3 DNA reads TGTGCCAGCTCACCACGGGACAGGGGGCCCAACGAGCAGTACGTC.

This clone was counted a single time. This chain links TRBV28 with TRBJ2-5; 14 bases match TRBD2. The junction had 7 bases not matched to a gene; V was cut back by 5 bases and J by 5 bases. The CDR3 totals 16 residues. Looked up from germline, CDR1 is MDHEN and CDR2 is SYDVKM. CDR3: CASSVGTSGGMETQYF. In DNA, the CDR3 is TGTGCCAGCAGTGTGGGGACTAGCGGGGGTATGGAGACCCAGTACTTC.

The gene calls are TRBV29-1 and TRBJ2-3, with D unresolved. Per germline, CDR1 SQVTM and CDR2 ANQGSEA. CDR3 length: 14 amino acids. The germline V and J ends were trimmed by 4 bases and 0 bases, with 11 bases remaining between them. CDR3 sequence (DNA): TGCAGCGTTGGAGACGAAACTAGCACAGATACGCAGTATTTT. Protein product: CSVGDETSTDTQYF.

The rearrangement links TRBV5-6 to TRBJ2-2; 8 nucleotides match TRBD1. This CDR3 contains 17 residues. Germline loops: CDR1 SGHDT, CDR2 YYEEEE. After removal of 4 bases from V and 5 bases from J, the junction contained 13 bases not matched to a gene. CDR3 in amino acids: CASSPTLDREATGELFF. DNA for the CDR3: TGTGCCAGCAGCCCTACACTGGACAGGGAGGCGACCGGGGAGCTGTTTTTT. Full variable domain (remainder filled in from reference TRBV5-6 and TRBJ2-2): DAGVTQSPTHLIKTRGQQVTLRCSPKSGHDTVSWYQQALGQGPQFIFQYYEEEERQRGNFPDRFSGHQFPNYSSELNVNALLLGDSALYLCASSPTLDREATGELFFGEGSRLTVL.

The chain is built from TRBV10-3 and TRBJ2-3; D is possibly TRBD1 (6 bases). Germline assignment: CDR1 ENHRY and CDR2 SYGVKD. Deletions cut 7 bases from V and 5 bases from J, with 19 bases between. The CDR3 has 15 residues. The CDR3: CAIKGDMGWGDTQYF. In DNA, the CDR3 is TGTGCCATCAAGGGGGACATGGGTTGGGGAGATACGCAGTATTTT.

This clone was found once. The gene calls are TRBV18 and TRBJ2-5; 14 bases agree with TRBD2. Trimming removed 3 bases from V and 2 bases from J; junction bases left unmatched: 5. Germline values: CDR1 KGHSH, CDR2 LQKENI. The CDR3 sequence is 17 residues long. CDR3 protein: CASSPMGLAGDQETQYF. CDR3 coding DNA: TGTGCCAGCTCACCGATGGGACTAGCGGGGGATCAAGAGACCCAGTACTTC.

This chain links TRBV5-8 with TRBJ2-5; 7 bases align to TRBD2. The CDR3 is 15 amino acids. CDR1 and CDR2 (germline): SGHTS, YDEGEE. J gave up 0 bases and V 4 bases, and 6 bases lay outside the gene matches. Here the CDR3 reads CASSREGTNQETQYF. CDR3 DNA: TGTGCCAGCAGCAGGGAGGGCACCAACCAAGAGACCCAGTACTTC. Full variable domain (outside the CDR3, taken from reference TRBV5-8 and TRBJ2-5): EAGVTQSPTHLIKTRGQQATLRCSPISGHTSVYWYQQALGLGLQFLLWYDEGEERNRGNFPPRFSGRQFPNYSSELNVNALELEDSALYLCASSREGTNQETQYFGPGTRLLVL.

This chain links TRBV28 with TRBJ1-2; D is uncertain. Germline-derived CDR1 and CDR2 are MDHEN and SYDVKM. V was clipped by 5 bases and J by 8 bases, with 24 bases between them. The CDR3 has 16 amino acids. The CDR3 sequence: CASSKLDTGGIEGYTF. CDR3 DNA: TGTGCCAGCAGTAAACTAGATACGGGAGGGATCGAGGGCTACACCTTC.

V and J are TRBV5-1 and TRBJ1-4; D is possibly TRBD1 (6 bases). Trimming cost V 5 bases and J 0 bases, with 11 bases left between them. CDR1 SGHRS and CDR2 YFSETQ come from the germline V gene. The CDR3 has 15 residues. The CDR3 bases are TGCGCCAGCAGGGACAGCCTTGCAACTAATGAAAAACTGTTTTTT. Protein product: CASRDSLATNEKLFF.

J is TRBJ1-1 and V is TRBV3-1 (or the pseudogene TRBV3-2), with TRBD1 matching 8 bases. This CDR3 spans 14 amino acids. Germline CDR1 is LGHDT and CDR2 is YNNKEL (reference sequence). Losses at the gene ends were 3 bases for V and 4 bases for J; bases not matched to a gene: 4. CDR3 loop: CASSQYRGGTEAFF. CDR3 in DNA: TGTGCCAGCAGCCAGTACAGGGGGGGCACTGAAGCTTTCTTT.

This sequence joins TRBV11-2 and TRBJ1-2; D uncertain. Germline V gene sequence: CDR1 SGHAT, CDR2 FQNNGV. V gave up 0 bases and J gave up 8 bases, with 10 bases separating them. The CDR3 spans 13 residues. The CDR3 nucleotides read TGTGCCAGCAGCTTAGATGGGCCCATGGGCTACACCTTC. Its protein product is CASSLDGPMGYTF.

The rearrangement links TRBV5-1 to TRBJ1-1; D is ambiguous. The V and J ends lost 6 bases and 5 bases respectively, with 11 bases between them. This CDR3 spans 12 amino acids. The germline V gene has CDR1 SGHRS and CDR2 YFSETQ. In nucleotides, the CDR3 is TGCGCCAGCAAGAGGGATCGGACTGAAGCTTTCTTT. Its protein product is CASKRDRTEAFF.

This chain joins TRBV6-5 and TRBJ2-3, with D possibly TRBD1 on 5 matching bases. Between the trimmed V and J ends, which lost 6 bases and 5 bases, there was a span of 9 bases. The CDR3 is 12 residues long. Germline V gene data show CDR1 as MNHEY and CDR2 as SVGAGI. The CDR3 region is CASSRQGDTQYF. The DNA for the CDR3 is TGTGCCAGCAGCCGGCAGGGAGATACGCAGTATTTT.

V and J are TRBV27 and TRBJ1-1, with a tentative D call TRBD1 (6 bases). This CDR3 is 15 amino acids long. V was clipped by 8 bases and J by 0 bases, with 16 bases between them. CDR1 and CDR2 from the germline V gene are MNHEY and SMNVEV (reference sequence). CDR3 residues: CASGTAGTLNTEAFF. CDR3 sequence (DNA): TGTGCCAGCGGAACCGCCGGGACACTGAACACTGAAGCTTTCTTT.

V is TRBV7-6 and J is TRBJ2-5; D unclear. There are 13 residues in the CDR3. Trimming cost V 1 base and J 2 bases, with 5 bases left between them. Germline V CDR1 and CDR2: SGHVS, FNYEAQ. The CDR3 DNA reads TGTGCCAGCAGCTTAGGCGGACAAGAGACCCAGTACTTC. Amino acids: CASSLGGQETQYF. The full variable domain, rest sourced from reference TRBV7-6 and TRBJ2-5, is GAGVSQSPRYKVTKRGQDVALRCDPISGHVSLYWYRQALGQGPEFLTYFNYEAQQDKSGLPNDRFSAERPEGSISTLTIQRTEQRDSAMYRCASSLGGQETQYFGPGTRLLVL.

The rearrangement joins TRBV10-3 to TRBJ2-5; 8 bases align to TRBD1. The V and J ends lost 0 bases and 4 bases, in that order; junction bases with no gene match: 7. CDR1 ENHRY and CDR2 SYGVKD come from the germline V gene. This CDR3 contains 16 residues. CDR3 sequence reads: CAISESSRQGRETQYF. In DNA, the CDR3 is TGTGCCATCAGTGAGTCATCACGACAGGGGCGAGAGACCCAGTACTTC.

V and J are TRBV5-1 and TRBJ1-2; the match to TRBD1 covers 8 bases. The junction had 8 bases not matched to a gene; V was cut back by 4 bases and J by 6 bases. Germline values: CDR1 SGHRS, CDR2 YFSETQ. The CDR3 covers 14 residues. This CDR3 reads CASSLRSTGDGYTF. DNA for the CDR3: TGCGCCAGCAGCCTACGATCGACAGGGGATGGCTACACCTTC.

With regard to this clone: Other DNA variants within this sample encode the same CDR3. This chain joins TRBV11-2 and TRBJ2-3; weak D call: TRBD2 (5 bases). Germline V gives CDR1 SGHAT, CDR2 FQNNGV. Trimming removed 5 bases from V and 4 bases from J, with 10 bases in between. This CDR3 is built from 13 residues. CDR3 sequence (DNA): TGTGCCAGCAGCCTCCCCGGGGCAGATACGCAGTATTTT. This sequence encodes CASSLPGADTQYF.

The chain joins TRBV6-1 to TRBJ1-5; tentative D call: TRBD1 (6 bases). Germline-derived CDR1 and CDR2 are MNHNS and SASEGT. The CDR3 runs to 15 residues. Trimming took 2 bases from V and 7 from J, leaving 15 bases between them. CDR3 nucleotide sequence: TGTGCCAGCAGTGAATTGGGAACAGGGAAACAGCCCCAGCATTTT. It is translated as CASSELGTGKQPQHF.

In its sample, this clone was seen a few times. The rearrangement uses TRBV9 and TRBJ2-2; unclear D gene. The CDR3 totals 14 residues. The germline gives CDR1 SGDLS, CDR2 YYNGEE. Trimming shortened V by 0 bases and J by 0 bases, and 3 bases separated the two germline ends. The DNA for the CDR3 is TGTGCCAGCAGCGTAGTCGCGAACACCGGGGAGCTGTTTTTT. The encoded protein is CASSVVANTGELFF.

The chain uses TRBV2 and TRBJ2-5, with TRBD2 identical over 7 bases. The CDR3 is 14 residues long. After removal of 6 bases from V and 7 bases from J, the junction contained 11 bases not matched to a gene. The V gene's germline CDR1 is SNHLY and CDR2 FYNNEI. The CDR3: CASRWTEGRGTQYF. The CDR3, as DNA: TGTGCCAGCAGATGGACGGAGGGGAGGGGGACCCAGTACTTC. Full variable domain (outside the CDR3, taken from reference TRBV2 and TRBJ2-5): EPEVTQTPSHQVTQMGQEVILRCVPISNHLYFYWYRQILGQKVEFLVSFYNNEISEKSEIFDDQFSVERPDGSNFTLKIRSTKLEDSAMYFCASRWTEGRGTQYFGPGTRLLVL.

The chain links TRBV11-2 to TRBJ2-5, with 9 bases matching TRBD2. There are 14 residues in the CDR3. V trimming: 4 bases; J trimming: 5 bases; junction bases outside the gene matches: 5. Germline assignment: CDR1 SGHAT and CDR2 FQNNGV. CDR3 DNA: TGTGCCAGCAGCTGGCGGGGGGGCCGGGAGACCCAGTACTTC. Residues: CASSWRGGRETQYF.

The chain uses TRBV19 and TRBJ2-1; the D gene is possibly TRBD1 (5 bases). The CDR3 consists of 12 residues. V lost 7 bases, J lost 10 bases, and 14 bases lay in between. Looked up from germline, CDR1 is LNHDA and CDR2 is SQIVND (reference sequence). The CDR3 region has the DNA TGTGCCAGTACCCCACAGGACGGGGAGCAGTTCTTC. Translating it yields CASTPQDGEQFF.

DNA of the CDR3: TGTGCCAGCAGCGTATGGTCGGGGGGAAATTCACCCCTCCACTTT. Translating it yields CASSVWSGGNSPLHF. The chain couples TRBV9 to TRBJ1-6; a possible D gene is TRBD1 (5 bases). Germline lookup yields CDR1 SGDLS and CDR2 YYNGEE. CDR3 length: 15 amino acids. Deletions cut 1 base from V and 7 bases from J, with 12 bases between.

The rearrangement joins TRBV29-1 to TRBJ2-3, with TRBD2 identical over 9 bases. J lost 4 bases, V lost 5 bases, and 1 base had no gene match. Germline V lookup: CDR1 SQVTM, CDR2 ANQGSEA. The CDR3 has 12 residues. The chain's CDR3 is CSVRTSADTQYF. CDR3 sequence (DNA): TGCAGCGTTCGGACTAGCGCAGATACGCAGTATTTT.

Only one count was recorded for this clone. The chain employs TRBV12-3 or TRBV12-4 and TRBJ2-7, with TRBD1 matching over 8 bases. Trimming took 6 bases from V and 7 from J; bases not matched to a gene: 5. The CDR3 has 12 amino acids. The CDR3 nucleotides read TGTGCCAGCAGCCTCGGACAGGGAGAGCAGTACGTC. Encoded protein: CASSLGQGEQYV.